Listed below are T cell receptor beta chains from one sample, sequenced in a study of shared clonotypes between healthy human individuals. TCRdb's copy holds only in-frame clones and misses some; the assay was immunoSEQ multiplex PCR. Among some 2,000,000 clones listed, 85% to 95% were seen once. Sequencing used naive CD4+ T cells sorted from blood. These receptors were taken from a man aged 18 to 29 in good health. Both conserved end residues are part of each CDR3. The order of the fields is D gene, J gene, clone size, V gene, CDR3 protein, CDR3 DNA. D genes are given only for firm matches. Rows give clone size only sometimes, using once, few, many, or a class for an expanded clone.

- | TRBJ2-1 | - | TRBV6-6 | CASSTRGRGRDNEQFF | TGTGCCAGCAGCACTCGGGGGCGGGGTAGGGACAATGAGCAGTTCTTC
TRBD1 | TRBJ1-5 | once | TRBV19 | CASSLPGTGSVQPQHF | TGTGCCAGTAGTCTCCCGGGGACAGGGTCTGTTCAGCCCCAGCATTTT
- | TRBJ1-5 | - | TRBV7-4 | CASSLVGLVSPQHF | TGTGCCAGCAGCTTGGTGGGGCTAGTTTCGCCCCAGCATTTT
- | TRBJ1-1 | - | TRBV6-1 | CASSETAAAAFF | TGTGCCAGCAGTGAGACAGCGGCGGCCGCTTTCTTT
- | TRBJ2-7 | - | TRBV18 | CASSPSGTSSYEQYF | TGTGCCAGCTCACCGAGCGGCACAAGCTCCTACGAGCAGTACTTC
- | TRBJ2-1 | - | TRBV6-5 | CASSYRGQYNEQFF | TGTGCCAGCAGTTACCGAGGACAGTACAATGAGCAGTTCTTC
- | TRBJ2-3 | - | TRBV10-2 | CASRTDGTDTQYF | TGCGCCAGCAGAACGGACGGCACAGATACGCAGTATTTT
- | TRBJ1-1 | - | TRBV7-2 | CASSLPRGIGTEAFF | TGTGCCAGCAGCTTACCTCGGGGGATTGGGACTGAAGCTTTCTTT
TRBD1 | TRBJ1-2 | - | TRBV27 | CASSSQTGNYGYTF | TGTGCCAGCAGTTCACAGACAGGGAACTATGGCTACACCTTC
- | TRBJ2-7 | - | TRBV6-5 | CASSYSRAGYEQYF | TGTGCCAGCAGTTACTCGAGGGCGGGGTACGAGCAGTACTTC
TRBD2 | TRBJ2-3 | - | TRBV10-1 | CALRASGGDTQYF | TGCGCCCTCAGGGCTAGCGGAGGGGATACGCAGTATTTT
- | TRBJ1-3 | few | TRBV30 | CAWRAGAYSGNTIYF | TGTGCCTGGAGGGCAGGGGCTTACTCTGGAAACACCATATATTTT
- | TRBJ2-7 | once | TRBV10-1 | CASPTGGTYEQYF | TGCGCCAGCCCGACGGGCGGAACCTACGAGCAGTACTTC
- | TRBJ1-2 | - | TRBV25-1 | CASSEYQGRYGYTF | TGTGCCAGCAGTGAATACCAGGGAAGGTATGGCTACACCTTC
TRBD2 | TRBJ2-7 | - | TRBV9 | CASSVGSGGLHSYEQYF | TGTGCCAGCAGCGTAGGTAGCGGGGGCCTCCACTCCTACGAGCAGTACTTC
- | TRBJ2-7 | - | TRBV7-2 | CASSSQAEQYF | TGTGCCAGCAGCTCCCAAGCCGAGCAGTACTTC
TRBD1 | TRBJ1-6 | - | TRBV19 | CASSMVGTGDSPLHF | TGTGCCAGTAGTATGGTGGGGACAGGGGATTCACCCCTCCACTTT
TRBD1 | TRBJ2-5 | - | TRBV30 | CAWNKGQGALGETQYF | TGTGCCTGGAACAAAGGACAGGGGGCTTTGGGGGAGACCCAGTACTTC
- | TRBJ2-7 | - | TRBV6-5 | CASSRLTTYEQYF | TGTGCCAGCAGCCGACTAACCACCTACGAGCAGTACTTC
- | TRBJ2-7 | - | TRBV18 | CASSPLGGNEQYF | TGTGCCAGCTCACCGTTGGGGGGAAACGAGCAGTACTTC
- | TRBJ1-1 | once | TRBV20-1 | CSASGSAGAFF | TGCAGTGCTAGCGGGTCTGCGGGAGCTTTCTTT
- | TRBJ1-2 | once | TRBV9 | CASSVGYSGVVGGYTF | TGTGCCAGCAGCGTAGGTTATTCGGGGGTTGTAGGTGGCTACACCTTC
- | TRBJ1-5 | - | TRBV4-1 | CASSHAGRESLQGNQPQHF | TGCGCCAGCAGCCATGCGGGCAGGGAGAGTCTTCAAGGCAATCAGCCCCAGCATTTT
TRBD1 | TRBJ1-4 | once | TRBV5-6 | CARGTGSGEKLFF | TGTGCCAGGGGGACAGGGAGTGGTGAAAAACTGTTTTTT
- | TRBJ2-1 | - | TRBV6-6 | CASRTPGGNEQFF | TGTGCCAGCAGAACGCCAGGGGGGAATGAGCAGTTCTTC
- | TRBJ1-5 | - | TRBV7-2 | CASSPSGTVNQPQHF | TGTGCCAGCAGCCCCAGCGGGACTGTCAATCAGCCCCAGCATTTT
- | TRBJ2-7 | - | TRBV7-2 | CASSLVVSYEQYF | TGTGCCAGCAGCTTAGTAGTCTCCTACGAGCAGTACTTC
- | TRBJ2-7 | many | TRBV23-1 | CTNRDRPYEQYF | TGCACGAACCGGGACCGCCCATACGAGCAGTACTTC
- | TRBJ2-7 | - | TRBV28 | CASSPRGRGTAYEQYF | TGTGCCAGCAGTCCCCGGGGCCGCGGGACAGCCTACGAGCAGTACTTC
- | TRBJ1-2 | once | TRBV2 | CASSEVKVLSGGYTF | TGTGCCAGCAGTGAAGTGAAAGTCCTCTCGGGTGGCTACACCTTC
- | TRBJ1-1 | - | TRBV6-1 | CASSRQAAGAEAFF | TGTGCCAGCAGCCGACAGGCGGCGGGGGCTGAAGCTTTCTTT
- | TRBJ2-3 | - | TRBV10-3 | CAISQRDREGDTQYF | TGTGCCATCAGTCAGCGAGACAGGGAGGGAGATACGCAGTATTTT